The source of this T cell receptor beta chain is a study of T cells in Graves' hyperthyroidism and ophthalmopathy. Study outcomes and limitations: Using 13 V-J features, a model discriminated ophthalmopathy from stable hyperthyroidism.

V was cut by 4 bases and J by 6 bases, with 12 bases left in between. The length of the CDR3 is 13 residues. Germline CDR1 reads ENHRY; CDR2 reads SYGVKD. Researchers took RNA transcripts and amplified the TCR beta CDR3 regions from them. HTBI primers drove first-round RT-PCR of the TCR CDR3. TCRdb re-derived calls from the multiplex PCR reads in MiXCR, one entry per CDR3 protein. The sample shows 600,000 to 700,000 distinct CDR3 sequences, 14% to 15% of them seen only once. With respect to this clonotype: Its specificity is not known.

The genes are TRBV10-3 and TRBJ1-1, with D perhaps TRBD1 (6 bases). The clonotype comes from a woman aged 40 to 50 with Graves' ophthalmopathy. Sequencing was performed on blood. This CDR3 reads CAISASTGPEAFF. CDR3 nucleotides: TGTGCCATCAGTGCGTCGACAGGCCCTGAAGCTTTCTTT.